These T cell receptor beta chains were read from a single sample in a study of molecular identifiers for immune sequencing clone quantification. A single record per CDR3 protein comes from TCRdb applying MiXCR to the PCR reads. The table records over 600,000 distinct CDR3 sequences, around 20% of them present only once. The sequenced sample consisted of naive CD8+ T cells from blood, with Jurkat cell RNA spiked in. The source of these receptors is a human donor in good health. Some libraries in this study had Jurkat cell RNA spiked in. Both conserved end residues are trimmed from each CDR3.

cdr3_aa: ASSQGSGGVEAF; j_call: TRBJ1-1; v_call: TRBV3-1
cdr3_aa: SAGGGDTEAF; j_call: TRBJ1-1; v_call: TRBV20-1
cdr3_aa: ASSWTSGNPYNEQF; j_call: TRBJ2-1; v_call: TRBV5-1
cdr3_aa: ASSVLAGGPGDTGELF; j_call: TRBJ2-2; v_call: TRBV7-2
cdr3_aa: ASSQTRGVTEAF; j_call: TRBJ1-1; v_call: TRBV11-2
cdr3_aa: AISEGRGRYNEQF; j_call: TRBJ2-1; v_call: TRBV10-3
cdr3_aa: ASIPVSSGNTIY; j_call: TRBJ1-3; v_call: TRBV19
cdr3_aa: ASSMGSSGYT; j_call: TRBJ1-2; v_call: TRBV19
cdr3_aa: ASSPRDPPEAF; j_call: TRBJ1-1; v_call: TRBV18
cdr3_aa: ASSFLAGVGDTQY; j_call: TRBJ2-3; v_call: TRBV7-3
cdr3_aa: ASRHLQGAGYEQY; j_call: TRBJ2-7; v_call: TRBV28
cdr3_aa: ASSSFGSGPLNHHQPQH; j_call: TRBJ1-5; v_call: TRBV4-1
cdr3_aa: SARVVGATGGSQVGNQPQH; j_call: TRBJ1-5; v_call: TRBV20-1
cdr3_aa: ASSPLAGSFAGELF; j_call: TRBJ2-2; v_call: TRBV28
cdr3_aa: ASSLARRAGETQY; j_call: TRBJ2-5; v_call: TRBV12-3/TRBV12-4
cdr3_aa: ASSQDLVFGNTIY; j_call: TRBJ1-3; v_call: TRBV4-3
cdr3_aa: ASSIDRRDREQPQH; j_call: TRBJ1-5; v_call: TRBV19
cdr3_aa: ASSSRLTVTGELF; j_call: TRBJ2-2; v_call: TRBV27
cdr3_aa: ASRGQDNEQF; j_call: TRBJ2-1; v_call: TRBV4-1
cdr3_aa: ASSLRHPAVWGGPETQY; j_call: TRBJ2-5; v_call: TRBV12-3/TRBV12-4
cdr3_aa: ASSWGGEGPDTEAF; j_call: TRBJ1-1; v_call: TRBV5-4
cdr3_aa: ASSQENRVETQY; j_call: TRBJ2-5; v_call: TRBV14
cdr3_aa: AWNIGTTPGQPQH; j_call: TRBJ1-5; v_call: TRBV30
cdr3_aa: SAWGGKQGFEQY; j_call: TRBJ2-7; v_call: TRBV20-1
cdr3_aa: ASSYYYANEQF; j_call: TRBJ2-1; v_call: TRBV6-2/TRBV6-3
cdr3_aa: ASSFGLSETQY; j_call: TRBJ2-5; v_call: TRBV27
cdr3_aa: ASSGTGEREQY; j_call: TRBJ2-7; v_call: TRBV12-3/TRBV12-4
cdr3_aa: SAGGDIAQAQY; j_call: TRBJ2-3; v_call: TRBV20-1
cdr3_aa: ASSLAPSGTTDTQY; j_call: TRBJ2-3; v_call: TRBV7-2
cdr3_aa: ASRLDRKASTDTQY; j_call: TRBJ2-3; v_call: TRBV19
cdr3_aa: SALPRTYSDTQY; j_call: TRBJ2-3; v_call: TRBV20-1
cdr3_aa: ASSGGGDTEAF; j_call: TRBJ1-1; v_call: TRBV28
cdr3_aa: ASTQGAGATYNEQF; j_call: TRBJ2-1; v_call: TRBV5-6
cdr3_aa: ASSLLAGYGDTQY; j_call: TRBJ2-3; v_call: TRBV12-3/TRBV12-4
cdr3_aa: ASRDVTGNYEQY; j_call: TRBJ2-7; v_call: TRBV27
cdr3_aa: ASSQVAGEIVGTDTQY; j_call: TRBJ2-3; v_call: TRBV3-1
cdr3_aa: ASSLTSGGALDTQY; j_call: TRBJ2-3; v_call: TRBV7-6
cdr3_aa: ASSLLGGVDEQY; j_call: TRBJ2-7; v_call: TRBV5-5
cdr3_aa: ASSPPVERNTEAF; j_call: TRBJ1-1; v_call: TRBV18
cdr3_aa: ATSDNTIHRDRKNADTQY; j_call: TRBJ2-3; v_call: TRBV24-1
cdr3_aa: ASSPKETYEQY; j_call: TRBJ2-7; v_call: TRBV6-1
cdr3_aa: ATSRDLGLTSTDTQY; j_call: TRBJ2-3; v_call: TRBV15
cdr3_aa: ASSLTGLAANEQF; j_call: TRBJ2-1; v_call: TRBV7-3
cdr3_aa: SASGQILSEQY; j_call: TRBJ2-7; v_call: TRBV20-1
cdr3_aa: ASSLATSGRGYEQY; j_call: TRBJ2-7; v_call: TRBV12-3/TRBV12-4
cdr3_aa: AWTATGYGSYEQY; j_call: TRBJ2-7; v_call: TRBV30
cdr3_aa: SVEQDNEQF; j_call: TRBJ2-1; v_call: TRBV29-1
cdr3_aa: SANELDSWDYEQY; j_call: TRBJ2-7; v_call: TRBV20-1